This TCR beta chain appears in the sequencing data of a study of blood T cell repertoires in COVID-19. Across the whole study: Both acute and convalescent COVID-19 samples were obtained from the United States, Italy and Spain. In each case, the material was cDNA or gDNA derived from T cells, B-cell-depleted T cells, or PBMCs.

Some clones are missing from TCRdb's copy, which holds only in-frame ones; the method was immunoSEQ multiplex PCR. The data contain approximately 440,000 clones, 90% of them singletons. The CDR3 has 13 residues. Deletions cut 2 bases from V and 6 bases from J, with 8 bases between. CDR1 is MNHNS and CDR2 is SASEGT in the germline V gene. Cohort assignment relied on participant-reported clinical history. This clone has just a few counts. The clonotype comes from a man aged 18 to 35 who had recovered from COVID-19. The rearrangement joins TRBV6-1 to TRBJ1-5, with a weak D call TRBD1 (5 bases). Input material: PBMCs or T cells enriched from blood (not recorded which). DNA for the CDR3: TGTGCCAGCAGTGAACTGGGGGGTCAGCCCCAGCATTTT. Protein sequence: CASSELGGQPQHF.